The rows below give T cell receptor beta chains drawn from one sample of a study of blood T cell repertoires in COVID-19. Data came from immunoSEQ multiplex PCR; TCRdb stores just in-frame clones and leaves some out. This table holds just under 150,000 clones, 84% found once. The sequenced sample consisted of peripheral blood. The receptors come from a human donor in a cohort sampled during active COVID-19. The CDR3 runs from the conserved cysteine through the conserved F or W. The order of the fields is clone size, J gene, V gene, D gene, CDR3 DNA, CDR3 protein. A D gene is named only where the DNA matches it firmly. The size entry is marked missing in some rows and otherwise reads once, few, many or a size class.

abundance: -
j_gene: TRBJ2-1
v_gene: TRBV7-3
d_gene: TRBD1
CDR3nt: TGTGCCAGCAGCCGATTTGGGACAGGGGGGAGAGGGAATGAGCAGTTCTTC
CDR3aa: CASSRFGTGGRGNEQFF

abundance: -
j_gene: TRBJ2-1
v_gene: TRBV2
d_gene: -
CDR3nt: TGTGCCAGCAGTGCTAACAGCAATGAGCAGTTCTTC
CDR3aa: CASSANSNEQFF

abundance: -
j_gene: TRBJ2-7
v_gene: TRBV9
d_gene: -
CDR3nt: TGTGCCAGCAGCGTAGGCGAAAGGAGGTCCGAGCAGTACTTC
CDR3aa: CASSVGERRSEQYF

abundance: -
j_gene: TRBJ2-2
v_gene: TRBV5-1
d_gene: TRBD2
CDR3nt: TGCGCCAGCAGCTCCACACTAGCGGGATCCGGCGGGGAGCTGTTTTTT
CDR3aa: CASSSTLAGSGGELFF

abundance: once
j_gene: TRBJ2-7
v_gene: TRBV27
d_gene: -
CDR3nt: TGTGCCAGCAGTTTGTCGGGTTCCTACGAGCAGTACTTC
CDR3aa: CASSLSGSYEQYF

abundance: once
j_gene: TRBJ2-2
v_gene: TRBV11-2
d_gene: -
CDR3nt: TGTGCCAGCAGCTTCAGTACGAACACCGGGGAGCTGTTTTTT
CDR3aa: CASSFSTNTGELFF

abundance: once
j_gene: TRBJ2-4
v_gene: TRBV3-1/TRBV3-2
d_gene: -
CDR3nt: TGTGCCAGCAGCGGACAGTCCGCAAATCCGCAAATAGCCAAAAACATTCAGTACTTC
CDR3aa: CASSGQSANPQIAKNIQYF

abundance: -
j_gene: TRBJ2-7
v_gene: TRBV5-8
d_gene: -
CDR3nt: TGTGCCAGCAGCTTTAGTGACAGATCCTACGAGCAGTACTTC
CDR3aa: CASSFSDRSYEQYF

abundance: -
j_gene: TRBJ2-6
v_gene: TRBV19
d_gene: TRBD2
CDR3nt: TGTGCCAGTAGTCCGGGGGGGTTAACTCCCGGGGCCAACGTCCTGACTTTC
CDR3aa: CASSPGGLTPGANVLTF

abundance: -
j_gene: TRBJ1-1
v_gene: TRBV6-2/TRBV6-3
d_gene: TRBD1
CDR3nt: TGTGCCAGCAGCTGGGACAGGGGGTCAGGACGTGAAGCTTTCTTT
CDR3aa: CASSWDRGSGREAFF

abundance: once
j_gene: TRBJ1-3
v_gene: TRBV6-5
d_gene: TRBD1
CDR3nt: TGTGCCAGCAGCTCTGGACAGGAAGGAAACACCATATATTTT
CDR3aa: CASSSGQEGNTIYF

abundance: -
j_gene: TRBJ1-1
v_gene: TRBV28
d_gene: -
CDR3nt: TGTGCCAGCAGTTTTAGTGTCATCAACACTGAAGCTTTCTTT
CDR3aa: CASSFSVINTEAFF

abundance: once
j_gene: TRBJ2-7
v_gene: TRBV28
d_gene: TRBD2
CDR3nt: TGTGCCAGCAGCCTTGAGACTAGCGGGGAAGGCGAGCAGTACTTC
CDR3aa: CASSLETSGEGEQYF

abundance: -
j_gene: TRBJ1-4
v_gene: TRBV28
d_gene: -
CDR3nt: TGTGCCAGCAGCCCCCACATAGCACGAGCAACTAATGAAAAACTGTTTTTT
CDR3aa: CASSPHIARATNEKLFF

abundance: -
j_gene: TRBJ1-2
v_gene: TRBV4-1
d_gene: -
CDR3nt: TGCGCCAGCAGCCAAGAACTAGGGCAGGACTATGGCTACACCTTC
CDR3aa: CASSQELGQDYGYTF

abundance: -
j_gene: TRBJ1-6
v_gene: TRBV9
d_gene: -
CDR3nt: TGTGCCAGCAGCGACAGGGTGAACCCCAGATCACCCCTCCACTTT
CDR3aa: CASSDRVNPRSPLHF